This TCR beta chain was recovered during a study of cytomegalovirus exposure and HLA in healthy donors. Study summary: A data release that came early held 80 million or so unique TCRs from HLA-typed donors.

Overall study findings and caveats: The authors later linked a missense DCLRE1C variant to TCR beta V- and J-gene trimming. Per a prior analysis, the majority of TCR beta V segments were productive roughly 87% or roughly 30% of the time.

The PCR employed 60 Vbeta primers together with 13 Jbeta primers. TCRdb's table, derived via immunoSEQ multiplex PCR, lists solely in-frame clones and lacks some. The sample has about 170,000 clones, approximately 80% seen once. CDR3 size: 16 residues. V lost 5 bases and J lost 3; bases outside the gene matches: 8. CDR1 is SGHVS, CDR2 FQNEAQ, per germline. Regarding this clone: Its antigen remains unknown.

The source of this sequence is a woman between 18 and 29 years old in good health and CMV-seropositive. This chain connects TRBV7-8 to TRBJ2-7; 12 nucleotides match TRBD2. Sequenced sample: PBMCs. CDR3 in amino acids: CASSRRLAGEHYEQYF. Written as DNA, the CDR3 is TGTGCCAGCAGCAGGAGACTAGCGGGGGAGCACTACGAGCAGTACTTC.